This is a list of T cell receptor beta chains from one sample in a study of cytomegalovirus exposure and HLA in healthy donors. The table came from immunoSEQ multiplex PCR; TCRdb's copy has only in-frame clones and leaves some out. Counted here are 250,000 to 350,000 clones, roughly 90% occurring once; the ten biggest clones make up 0.92%. The sequencing input was PBMCs. These TCRs come from a woman in her late teens or twenties in good health and CMV-seronegative. CDR3s include the opening cysteine and the closing phenylalanine or tryptophan. The order of the fields is clone size, D gene, V gene, J gene, CDR3 DNA, CDR3 protein. The D gene is left open where the match is weak. Where a row states a size, it is once, few, many or the class of an expanded clone; other rows omit it.

>.|.|TRBV6-5|TRBJ2-7
TGTGCCAGCGTAGGACATTACTCCTACGAGCAGTACTTC
CASVGHYSYEQYF
>.|.|TRBV27|TRBJ2-1
TGTGCCACCCTCCCCCCCGGTGAGCAGTTCTTC
CATLPPGEQFF
>.|TRBD1|TRBV11-3|TRBJ2-2
TGTGCCAGCAGGACAGGGGGAACTGGGGAGCTGTTTTTT
CASRTGGTGELFF
>.|TRBD1|TRBV6-1|TRBJ2-1
TGTGCCAGCAGGACAGGGGGCTTGAATGAGCAGTTCTTC
CASRTGGLNEQFF
>.|TRBD1|TRBV2|TRBJ1-5
TGTGCCAGCACCTTCGACAGGGTCAATCAGCCCCAGCATTTT
CASTFDRVNQPQHF
>.|.|TRBV6-4|TRBJ2-1
TGTGCCAGCAGTGACTCATTAATGAGCTCCTACAATGAGCAGTTCTTC
CASSDSLMSSYNEQFF
>.|.|TRBV6-5|TRBJ1-2
TGTGCCAGCAGTTACTCCTCGGGGGGCGCATATGGCTACACCTTC
CASSYSSGGAYGYTF
>.|TRBD1|TRBV28|TRBJ1-2
TGTGCCAGCAGTATGATAACAGGGGGCCGGGGCGGCTACACCTTC
CASSMITGGRGGYTF
>.|TRBD2|TRBV5-1|TRBJ2-5
TGCGCCAGCAGCCGGCGACTAGCGAACACTAAAGAGACCCAGTACTTC
CASSRRLANTKETQYF
>.|.|TRBV6-5|TRBJ2-1
TGTGCCAGCAGTTACCGGGGGGAGTGGGGGCGGGCTGAGCAGTTCTTC
CASSYRGEWGRAEQFF
>.|.|TRBV30|TRBJ1-1
TGTGCCTGGAGTGACGGTATGGTAGCTTTCTTT
CAWSDGMVAFF
>once|.|TRBV9|TRBJ2-7
TGTGCCAGCAGCGTTTCGGGACAATACGAGCAGTACTTC
CASSVSGQYEQYF
>.|.|TRBV5-1|TRBJ2-3
TGCGCCAGCAGCTCCGGACTACAACCAAGCACAGATACGCAGTATTTT
CASSSGLQPSTDTQYF
>.|.|TRBV5-4|TRBJ1-1
TGTGCCAGCAGCGTGACAGCGAACACTGAAGCTTTCTTT
CASSVTANTEAFF
>.|.|TRBV19|TRBJ1-5
TGTGCCAGTACGGAATCGGGAGAAAACAATCAGCCCCAGCATTTT
CASTESGENNQPQHF
>once|.|TRBV4-1|TRBJ1-1
TGCGCCAGCAGCCCCGGACAGTCCATCGCTGAAGCTTTCTTT
CASSPGQSIAEAFF
>.|.|TRBV6-1|TRBJ2-6
TGTGCCAGCAGTGAAGCGAGCTACTCTGGGGCCAACGTCCTGACTTTC
CASSEASYSGANVLTF
>.|.|TRBV2|TRBJ1-4
TGTGCCAGCAGTGTAGAGGCCGGGAAACTGTTTTTT
CASSVEAGKLFF
>.|TRBD1|TRBV13|TRBJ2-1
TGTGCCAGCAGCCGCCGACAGGGTAATGAGCAGTTCTTC
CASSRRQGNEQFF
>.|TRBD1|TRBV5-1|TRBJ2-7
TGCGCCAGCAGCTTGGGGGACAGGGTCGACGAGCAGTACTTC
CASSLGDRVDEQYF
>.|.|TRBV6-6|TRBJ1-2
TGTGCCAGCAGGGGCGACGAGGGAAGAAATGGCTACACCTTC
CASRGDEGRNGYTF
>.|.|TRBV27|TRBJ2-1
TGTGCCAGCAGCCCTACCTTGACTGCGTACAATGAGCAGTTCTTC
CASSPTLTAYNEQFF
>.|.|TRBV6-1|TRBJ2-2
TGTGCCGGGCGTTCCCCCGGGGAGCTGTTTTTT
CAGRSPGELFF
>.|TRBD1|TRBV13|TRBJ2-7
TGTGCCAGCAGCCTCCGGGGCAGGGGACAGGTTGAGCAGTACTTC
CASSLRGRGQVEQYF
>.|.|TRBV2|TRBJ1-1
TGTGCCAGCAGGCTGGGGGCTGGCACTGAAGCTTTCTTT
CASRLGAGTEAFF
>.|TRBD2|TRBV5-1|TRBJ2-5
TGCGCCAGCAGTCCACAGGGGCTAGCGGGAACGGTTGCTTGGGAGACCCAGTACTTC
CASSPQGLAGTVAWETQYF
>.|TRBD2|TRBV18|TRBJ2-1
TGTGCCAGCTCACCTGGACTAGCGGGAGCGGAGGAGCAGTTCTTC
CASSPGLAGAEEQFF
>.|TRBD2|TRBV5-1|TRBJ2-1
TGCGCCAGCAGCTTAAGACTAGCGGGATCCTACAATGAGCAGTTCTTC
CASSLRLAGSYNEQFF
>once|TRBD1|TRBV28|TRBJ2-7
TGTGCCAGCAGTTTTCCCTCCGGGACAGGGGAAACCTACGAGCAGTACTTC
CASSFPSGTGETYEQYF
>few|TRBD1|TRBV19|TRBJ1-3
TGTGCCAGTAGCCTGCAGGGGGCTGGAAACACCATATATTTT
CASSLQGAGNTIYF
>.|.|TRBV7-2|TRBJ2-3
TGTGCCAGCAGCTTTTCCCCTAGTAGCACAGATACGCAGTATTTT
CASSFSPSSTDTQYF
>.|TRBD2|TRBV9|TRBJ2-7
TGTGCCAGCAGCGAAGGAACTAGCGGATACGAGCAGTACTTC
CASSEGTSGYEQYF
>.|TRBD1|TRBV6-1|TRBJ2-7
TGTGCCAGCAGTGAACTTGCGGGACAGGGGACCCTCGAGCAGTACTTC
CASSELAGQGTLEQYF
>.|.|TRBV5-1|TRBJ1-2
TGCGCCAGCAGCTCGCCGAGTGGTGGCTACACCTTC
CASSSPSGGYTF
>.|.|TRBV6-1|TRBJ1-5
TGTGCCAGCTCATACAGGGAGAGCAATCAGCCCCAGCATTTT
CASSYRESNQPQHF
>.|.|TRBV28|TRBJ1-3
TGTGCCAGCCAGGGGATGCCCTCTGGAAACACCATATATTTT
CASQGMPSGNTIYF
>.|.|TRBV7-7|TRBJ2-1
TGTGCCAGCAGCTCCGGGGGATCCTACAATGAGCAGTTCTTC
CASSSGGSYNEQFF
>once|TRBD2|TRBV6-5|TRBJ2-7
TGTGCCAGCAGTTACGGTGTACTAGCGGCAGCCTACGAGCAGTACTTC
CASSYGVLAAAYEQYF
>.|TRBD1|TRBV28|TRBJ2-3
TGTGCCAGCAGGCCGACAGGGTATGCAGATACGCAGTATTTT
CASRPTGYADTQYF
>.|.|TRBV18|TRBJ2-5
TGTGCCAGCTCACCAGCCGGTGAGACCCAGTACTTC
CASSPAGETQYF
>.|TRBD2|TRBV6-5|TRBJ2-7
TGTGCCAGCAGTTACACTAGACTAGCGACAGTTTACGAGCAGTACTTC
CASSYTRLATVYEQYF
>.|TRBD1|TRBV27|TRBJ2-7
TGTGCCAGCAGTCTAAACAACAGGGGCTACGAGCAGTACTTC
CASSLNNRGYEQYF